A selection of T cell receptor beta chains follows, all from one sample in a study of OX40 agonist ivuxolimab in advanced cancers. TCRdb's copy holds only in-frame clones and misses some; the assay was immunoSEQ multiplex PCR. Here the sample spans over 70,000 clones, about 88% being singletons. Sequences were derived from CD4+ or CD8+ T cells sorted from blood, sampled in a trial of the OX40 agonist ivuxolimab. Receptor source: an adult with an advanced solid tumor such as melanoma, head and neck, liver or kidney cancer. The CDR3 runs from the conserved cysteine through the conserved F or W. D genes are given only for firm matches. Clone size is stated in some rows and not others, as once, few, many or a class when expanded.

clone_size | j_call | v_call | d_call | cdr3_aa | cdr3_nt
NA | TRBJ1-5 | TRBV9 | TRBD1 | CASSERKTLDRGNQPQHF | TGTGCCAGCAGCGAACGAAAGACCCTGGACAGGGGCAATCAGCCCCAGCATTTT
NA | TRBJ1-1 | TRBV10-3 | TRBD1 | CAISVQGLNTEAFF | TGTGCCATCAGTGTACAGGGGTTGAACACTGAAGCTTTCTTT
NA | TRBJ2-7 | TRBV7-9 | NA | CASSRANYEQYF | TGTGCCAGCAGCCGGGCAAACTACGAGCAGTACTTC
NA | TRBJ1-5 | TRBV7-9 | NA | CASSPDGQINQPQHF | TGTGCCAGCAGCCCCGATGGACAAATCAATCAGCCCCAGCATTTT
NA | TRBJ2-7 | TRBV25-1 | NA | CASNVGLGLSEQYF | TGTGCCAGCAATGTTGGACTGGGCCTCAGCGAGCAGTACTTC
NA | TRBJ2-1 | TRBV23-1 | NA | CASSHRSYNEQFF | TGCGCCAGCAGTCACAGGTCATACAATGAGCAGTTCTTC
NA | TRBJ1-5 | TRBV19 | NA | CASSSGGNSNQPQHF | TGTGCCAGTAGTAGCGGGGGCAATAGCAATCAGCCCCAGCATTTT
NA | TRBJ1-1 | TRBV5-4 | NA | CASSLEHRTAQAFF | TGTGCCAGCAGCTTAGAGCACAGGACAGCTCAAGCTTTCTTT
NA | TRBJ2-7 | TRBV2 | NA | CATSSEGHYEQYF | TGTGCCACATCCAGCGAGGGCCACTACGAGCAGTACTTC
NA | TRBJ1-4 | TRBV2 | NA | CASSQGGRGGEKLFF | TGTGCCAGCAGTCAAGGAGGTCGTGGTGGGGAAAAACTGTTTTTT
once | TRBJ2-1 | TRBV5-1 | NA | CASSPNGGGFDEQFF | TGCGCCAGCAGCCCAAACGGTGGGGGGTTTGATGAGCAGTTCTTC
NA | TRBJ1-4 | TRBV5-1 | NA | CASSLTRAANEKLFF | TGCGCCAGCAGCTTGACCAGGGCGGCTAATGAAAAACTGTTTTTT
NA | TRBJ2-7 | TRBV11-2 | TRBD1 | CASSLGTGRTYEQYF | TGTGCCAGCAGCTTAGGGACAGGGAGAACCTACGAGCAGTACTTC
NA | TRBJ2-6 | TRBV29-1 | TRBD1 | CSVQGQGANVLTF | TGCAGTGTACAGGGGCAAGGGGCCAACGTCCTGACTTTC
NA | TRBJ1-5 | TRBV18 | TRBD1 | CASSPGGTGGNSNQPQHF | TGTGCCAGCTCACCCGGTGGGACAGGAGGTAATAGCAATCAGCCCCAGCATTTT
NA | TRBJ2-1 | TRBV6-5 | NA | CASRRYNEQFF | TGTGCCAGCAGACGCTACAATGAGCAGTTCTTC
once | TRBJ2-3 | TRBV20-1 | NA | CSAGEDTQYF | TGCAGTGCTGGGGAGGATACGCAGTATTTT
NA | TRBJ1-1 | TRBV30 | NA | CAWSTQGTHEAFF | TGTGCCTGGAGTACGCAGGGGACCCATGAAGCTTTCTTT
NA | TRBJ2-7 | TRBV21-1 | NA | CASTGVQYF | TGTGCCAGCACAGGGGTGCAGTACTTC
NA | TRBJ2-1 | TRBV10-3 | TRBD2 | CAITWGTSGNEQFF | TGTGCCATCACTTGGGGGACTAGCGGCAATGAGCAGTTCTTC
NA | TRBJ1-3 | TRBV18 | NA | CASSPEGLLISGNTIYF | TGTGCCAGCTCACCCGAGGGACTCCTCATCTCAGGAAACACCATATATTTT
NA | TRBJ1-6 | TRBV7-2 | NA | CASSLGGRDNSPLHF | TGTGCCAGCAGCTTAGGGGGGCGCGATAATTCACCCCTCCACTTT
NA | TRBJ1-3 | TRBV5-1 | NA | CASSTDGRDRSGNTIYF | TGCGCCAGCAGCACAGACGGACGCGACCGCTCTGGAAACACCATATATTTT
NA | TRBJ1-3 | TRBV19 | NA | CASSPVVSGNTIYF | TGTGCCAGTAGTCCGGTCGTTTCTGGAAACACCATATATTTT
NA | TRBJ2-2 | TRBV6-5 | NA | CASSYGGNTGELFF | TGTGCCAGCAGTTACGGGGGAAACACCGGGGAGCTGTTTTTT
NA | TRBJ2-7 | TRBV6-1 | NA | CASSNPTPYEQYF | TGTGCCAGCAGTAACCCGACCCCCTACGAGCAGTACTTC
NA | TRBJ1-4 | TRBV6-5 | TRBD1 | CASSLTGVYEKLFF | TGTGCCAGCAGCCTAACAGGGGTTTACGAAAAACTGTTTTTT
NA | TRBJ2-3 | TRBV6-1 | TRBD2 | CASSVLAGGTDTQYF | TGTGCCAGCAGTGTTCTAGCGGGGGGCACAGATACGCAGTATTTT
NA | TRBJ2-7 | TRBV29-1 | TRBD1 | CSVDGQGYEQYF | TGCAGCGTTGATGGACAGGGCTACGAGCAGTACTTC
NA | TRBJ2-1 | TRBV5-1 | TRBD2 | CASSLEGGGYNEQFF | TGCGCCAGCAGCTTGGAAGGCGGGGGCTACAATGAGCAGTTCTTC